The clone carrying this TCR beta chain was found a few times. The antigen is undetermined. This entry comes from a study of OX40 agonist ivuxolimab in advanced cancers. Study findings and constraints: Within 6 weeks, CD4+ and CD8+ blood T cells expanded clonally at 0.1 to 3.0 mg/kg.

TCRdb keeps only in-frame clones here, not all; method: immunoSEQ multiplex PCR. The sample has fewer than 50,000 clones; approximately 91% are singletons. Per the germline V gene, CDR1 is SEHNR and CDR2 is FQNEAQ (reference sequence). The CDR3 is 12 amino acids. V dropped 4 bases and J dropped 7 bases, with 8 bases sitting between them. No patient had autoimmune disease or received systemic immunosuppression. The sequencing used CD4+ or CD8+ T cells sorted from blood, collected in a trial of the OX40 agonist ivuxolimab. The clonotype originates from an adult with an advanced solid tumor such as melanoma, head and neck, liver or kidney cancer. This sequence joins TRBV7-9 and TRBJ1-5; tentatively, D is TRBD1 (5 bases). Written as DNA, the CDR3 is TGTGCCAGCAGCTCGGGGGGGCAGCCCCAGCATTTT. Amino acid sequence: CASSSGGQPQHF.